The source of this T cell receptor (beta chain) is a study of shared clonotypes between healthy human individuals. About the research overall: A couple of women and a few men aged 18 to 49 served as donors.

Regarding the study as a whole: The diversity represented, both genetic and in exposure history, was limited by few donors. Shared clonotypes across all four donors exceeded non-shared ones in generation probability. Despite large depth, rarefaction showed incomplete sorted-subset sequencing.

Measured with immunoSEQ multiplex PCR; TCRdb has only the in-frame clones, and not every one. The sample consists of roughly 500,000 clones, 95% to 97% of them appearing once. V shed 5 bases and J shed 0 bases, with 17 bases lying between them. Germline CDR1 is MNHEY and CDR2 is SMNVEV (reference sequence). This CDR3 contains 17 residues. The table lists this clone with a count of one. No antigen is known for it. The chain recombines TRBV27 with TRBJ2-1; weak D call: TRBD2 (6 bases). The sequencing sample was made of naive CD4+ T cells sorted from blood. Stated subset: CD45RA+ positively selected. The clonotype originates from a woman in her thirties in good health. The CDR3 loop reads CASSDHGRGGSYNEQFF. For the CDR3, the DNA is TGTGCCAGCAGTGACCATGGGCGGGGTGGCTCCTACAATGAGCAGTTCTTC.